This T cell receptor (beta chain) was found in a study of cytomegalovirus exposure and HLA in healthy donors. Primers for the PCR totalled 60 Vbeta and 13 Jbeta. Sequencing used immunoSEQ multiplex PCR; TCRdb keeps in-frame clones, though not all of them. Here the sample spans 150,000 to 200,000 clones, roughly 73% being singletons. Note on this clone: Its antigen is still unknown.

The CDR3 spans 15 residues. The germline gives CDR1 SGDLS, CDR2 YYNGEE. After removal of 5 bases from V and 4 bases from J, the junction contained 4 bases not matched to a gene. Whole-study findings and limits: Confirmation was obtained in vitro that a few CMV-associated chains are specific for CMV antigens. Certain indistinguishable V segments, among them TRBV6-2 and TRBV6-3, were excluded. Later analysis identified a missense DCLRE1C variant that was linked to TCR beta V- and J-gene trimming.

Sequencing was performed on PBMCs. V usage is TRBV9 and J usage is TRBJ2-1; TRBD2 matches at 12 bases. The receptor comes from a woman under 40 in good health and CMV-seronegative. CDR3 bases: TGTGCCAGCAGTAGGACTAGCGGGGCTTACAATGAGCAGTTCTTC. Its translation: CASSRTSGAYNEQFF.